Below, one TCR beta chain is given with its context. The antigen remains unidentified. CDR1 SGHNT and CDR2 YYREEE come from the germline V gene (reference sequence). The CDR3 length is 16 residues. The V gene lost 2 bases and the J gene lost 7 bases, with 22 bases spanning the gap. At collection, donors were nominally healthy, but unrecorded immune exposures were probable. The PCR ran on 60 Vbeta and 13 Jbeta primers. Here immunoSEQ multiplex PCR was the method, and the copy in TCRdb shows in-frame clones only, minus some. The sample includes 100,000 to 150,000 clones, around 70% seen only once; the top ten take more than 2.5%. This sample is part of a study of cytomegalovirus exposure and HLA in healthy donors. Study-wide points: The CMV antigen specificity of three CMV-associated chains was confirmed through in vitro analysis. Earlier analysis yielded a pattern in which most TCR beta V segments were productive about 90% or about 30% of the time. A later analysis, which compared TCR beta chains of equal frequency, found the HLA-associated ones more clonally expanded.

V usage is TRBV5-4 and J usage is TRBJ2-7; TRBD2 is a possible D gene (5 bases). The clonotype comes from a woman in her fifties or sixties in good health and CMV-seropositive. Sequenced input: PBMCs. CDR3 DNA sequence: TGTGCCAGCAGCTTCCCGTGGGCCAGCGGTAGTAAGGAGCAGTACTTC. Its protein product is CASSFPWASGSKEQYF.